This T cell receptor beta chain came from a study of blood T cell repertoires in COVID-19. Overall study context: From T cells, B-cell-depleted T cells, or PBMCs came the material, which was cDNA or gDNA.

Clones were sequenced by immunoSEQ multiplex PCR, and TCRdb holds only the in-frame ones, with some missing. The sample yields over 60,000 clones, 80% to 90% seen once. The sample comprised peripheral blood. The TCR sequence derives from a man older than 75 with acute or convalescent COVID-19.

CDR3 DNA: TGCGCCAGCAGTGAGTCATCGGTAGGCAATCAGCCCCAGCATTTT. Amino acids: CASSESSVGNQPQHF. The chain employs TRBV10-2 and TRBJ1-5, with D unclear. The CDR3 length is 15 residues. Trimming shortened V by 0 bases and J by 2 bases, and 8 bases separated the two germline ends. Per germline, CDR1 WSHSY and CDR2 SAAADI.